Each of the 22 T cell receptor beta chains below was sequenced from the same sample in a study of cytomegalovirus exposure and HLA in healthy donors. Use of 60 Vbeta and 13 Jbeta primers characterized the PCR. Profiled with immunoSEQ multiplex PCR; TCRdb holds only in-frame clones, not every one. The sample carries over 75,000 clones, approximately 80% recorded once. What was sequenced was PBMCs. The receptor source for this set is a man aged 30 to 45 in good health and CMV-seropositive.

The CDR3 loop reads CASSEWQGSYNEQFF. In DNA form, the CDR3 reads TGTGCCAGCAGCGAGTGGCAGGGCTCCTACAATGAGCAGTTCTTC. V gene TRBV9 combines with J gene TRBJ2-1, with D maybe TRBD1 (5 bases). V was cut by 3 bases and J by 0 bases, with 10 bases left in between. Germline V gene data show CDR1 as SGDLS and CDR2 as YYNGEE. This CDR3 contains 15 residues.

This chain uses TRBV27 with TRBJ2-1; TRBD2 matches 8 bases. This CDR3 has 14 residues. Germline CDR1 and CDR2: MNHEY and SMNVEV (reference sequence). V gave up 4 bases and J gave up 5 bases; unmatched junction bases: 4. CDR3 sequence reads: CASSWVAGNNEQFF. The CDR3 nucleotides read TGTGCCAGCAGTTGGGTAGCGGGGAACAATGAGCAGTTCTTC.

The rearrangement joins TRBV11-3 to TRBJ2-3; D may be TRBD1 (6 bases). V was cut by 5 bases and J by 5 bases, with 8 bases left in between. Per germline, CDR1 SGHNT and CDR2 YENEEA. The CDR3 covers 12 residues. The CDR3 DNA is TGTGCCAGCAGCCGAGGGGGAGATACGCAGTATTTT. Its translation is CASSRGGDTQYF.

The gene calls are TRBV15 and TRBJ2-5; D gene unclear. Germline CDR1 LNHNV, CDR2 YYDKDF (reference sequence). Trimming left V 4 bases short and J 5 bases short, with 11 bases between. This CDR3 spans 13 amino acids. The CDR3 DNA is TGTGCCACCAGCACCGTTGCGGTGGAGACCCAGTACTTC. This codes for CATSTVAVETQYF. The whole variable domain, filled in from reference TRBV15 and TRBJ2-5, reads DAMVIQNPRYQVTQFGKPVTLSCSQTLNHNVMYWYQQKSSQAPKLLFHYYDKDFNNEADTPDNFQSRRPNTSFCFLDIRSPGLGDTAMYLCATSTVAVETQYFGPGTRLLVL.

This chain connects TRBV5-8 to TRBJ1-2; D not certain. The CDR3 sequence is 13 residues long. Germline V gene sequence: CDR1 SGHTS, CDR2 YDEGEE. V lost 3 bases to trimming and J lost 3 bases, with 9 bases between them. The CDR3 bases are TGTGCCAGCAGCTCCGGTGCCTACTATGGCTACACCTTC. This codes for CASSSGAYYGYTF.

The rearrangement joins TRBV11-2 to TRBJ2-7; tentatively, D is TRBD2 (6 bases). The CDR3 consists of 14 residues. V lost 5 bases to trimming and J lost 3 bases, with 14 bases between them. From germline, CDR1 is SGHAT and CDR2 FQNNGV. The CDR3 reads CASSGPGSSYEQYF. The CDR3 nucleotides are TGTGCCAGCAGCGGCCCCGGGAGTAGCTACGAGCAGTACTTC. The full variable domain, in which reference TRBV11-2 and TRBJ2-7 provide the parts outside the CDR3, is EAGVAQSPRYKIIEKRQSVAFWCNPISGHATLYWYQQILGQGPKLLIQFQNNGVVDDSQLPKDRFSAERLKGVDSTLKIQPAKLEDSAVYLCASSGPGSSYEQYFGPGTRLTVT.

CDR3 protein: CASSLSMGLANEQYF. DNA for the CDR3: TGCGCCAGCAGCTTGTCTATGGGACTAGCGAACGAGCAGTACTTC. J is TRBJ2-7 and V is TRBV5-1, with 10 bases matching TRBD2. CDR3 length: 15 amino acids. Germline trimming cut 1 base from V and 5 bases from J; bases unmatched to any gene: 6. The germline CDR1 and CDR2 sequences are SGHRS and YFSETQ. The whole variable domain, remainder taken from reference TRBV5-1 and TRBJ2-7, is KAGVTQTPRYLIKTRGQQVTLSCSPISGHRSVSWYQQTPGQGLQFLFEYFSETQRNKGNFPGRFSGRQFSNSRSEMNVSTLELGDSALYLCASSLSMGLANEQYFGPGTRLTVT.

This clone was observed once. V usage is TRBV27 and J usage is TRBJ2-7; D may be TRBD1 (5 bases). V shed 5 bases and J shed 3 bases, with 8 bases lying between them. CDR3 length: 12 amino acids. Germline loops: CDR1 MNHEY, CDR2 SMNVEV (reference sequence). As DNA, the CDR3 is TGTGCCAGCAGTCATAGGGGCTACGAGCAGTACTTC. Protein product: CASSHRGYEQYF.

J is TRBJ1-1 and V is TRBV30; 7 bases match TRBD1. V lost 3 bases to trimming and J lost 1 base; unmatched junction nucleotides: 5. CDR3 length: 14 amino acids. Per germline, CDR1 GTSNPN and CDR2 SVGIG (reference sequence). CDR3 nucleotides: TGTGCCTGGAGGCGAGCAGGGGGGAACACTGAAGCTTTCTTT. This encodes CAWRRAGGNTEAFF.

V gene TRBV11-2 combines with J gene TRBJ2-2, with 9 bases fitting TRBD2. CDR3 length equals 13 residues. The V segment lost 11 bases and the J segment 5 bases; nucleotides outside the gene matches: 6. Germline V gives CDR1 SGHAT, CDR2 FQNNGV. The CDR3 bases are TGTGCCTCAGTGGGACTAGCAACCGGGGAGCTGTTTTTT. It yields the protein CASVGLATGELFF.

The count of this clone is one. The chain has TRBV28 and TRBJ1-1, with D possibly TRBD1 on 6 matching bases. V gave up 11 bases and J gave up 0 bases, with 16 bases separating them. Germline values: CDR1 MDHEN, CDR2 SYDVKM. The length of the CDR3 is 14 residues. CDR3 in DNA: TGTGCCTCAGGGGCAGGGGCCTTGAACACTGAAGCTTTCTTT. It encodes CASGAGALNTEAFF.

The chain has TRBV5-6 and TRBJ2-7; D might be TRBD2 (6 bases). This CDR3 spans 14 amino acids. Trimming cost V 1 base and J 3 bases, with 11 bases left between them. Germline V gives CDR1 SGHDT, CDR2 YYEEEE. The CDR3 DNA sequence: TGTGCCAGCAGCTTGCGTCTAGCGAGCTACGAGCAGTACTTC. Translation: CASSLRLASYEQYF.

The rearrangement links TRBV5-1 to TRBJ2-1, with no clear D. Germline V CDR1 and CDR2: SGHRS, YFSETQ. The V gene lost 2 bases and the J gene lost 8 bases, with 8 bases spanning the gap. This CDR3 is built from 12 residues. The DNA for the CDR3 is TGCGCCAGCAGCTTAGCGAGGTATGAGCAGTTCTTC. Its protein is CASSLARYEQFF.

This chain links TRBV4-1 with TRBJ1-5, with 9 bases fitting TRBD1. The CDR3 extends over 17 amino acids. V gave up 0 bases and J gave up 5 bases; unmatched junction bases: 8. Germline-derived CDR1 and CDR2 are MGHRA and YSYEKL. The CDR3 sequence is CASSQDFGQGTYQPQHF. The CDR3 nucleotides read TGCGCCAGCAGCCAAGATTTTGGACAGGGGACTTATCAGCCCCAGCATTTT.

The chain uses TRBV6-5 and TRBJ1-1, with 7 bases that match TRBD1. Trimming at V came to 6 bases and at J to 5 bases, leaving 9 bases not matched to a gene. This CDR3 has 14 residues. Looked up from germline, CDR1 is MNHEY and CDR2 is SVGAGI. The DNA of the CDR3 is TGTGCCAGCAGCCGACAGGGAGTGGGGACTGAAGCTTTCTTT. This translates into CASSRQGVGTEAFF.

The chain employs TRBV18 and TRBJ2-7; D possibly corresponds to TRBD1 (6 bases). Deletions cut 0 bases from V and 5 bases from J, with 17 bases between. The CDR3 consists of 16 residues. Germline-derived CDR1 and CDR2 are KGHSH and LQKENI. This CDR3 reads CASSPPSGTGRHEQYF. CDR3 nucleotide sequence: TGTGCCAGCTCACCACCGAGTGGAACAGGGCGGCACGAGCAGTACTTC.

The chain carries TRBV10-3 and TRBJ1-3; 8 bases fit TRBD1. CDR1 is ENHRY and CDR2 is SYGVKD in the germline V gene. The length of the CDR3 is 15 residues. Germline trimming cut 2 bases from V and 3 bases from J; bases unmatched to any gene: 3. In nucleotides, the CDR3 is TGTGCCATCAGTGAGGACAGGGGCATTGGAAACACCATATATTTT. It codes for CAISEDRGIGNTIYF.

The chain links TRBV29-1 to TRBJ2-2; D is undetermined. The CDR3 length is 13 residues. Per germline, CDR1 SQVTM and CDR2 ANQGSEA. V was pared by 3 bases and J by 1 base, with 6 bases between. CDR3 protein: CSVDRVNTGELFF. The CDR3 DNA follows: TGCAGCGTTGATCGAGTGAACACCGGGGAGCTGTTTTTT.

The V call is TRBV14, the J call TRBJ1-6; 9 nucleotides match TRBD1. There are 17 residues in the CDR3. Germline values: CDR1 SGHDN, CDR2 FVKESK. The V and J ends lost 4 bases and 7 bases, in that order; junction bases with no gene match: 11. CDR3 nucleotide sequence: TGTGCCAGCAGCCTACGAACCGGGACAGGGAAAAATTCACCCCTCCACTTT. Translating gives CASSLRTGTGKNSPLHF. Variable domain in full (rest from reference TRBV14 and TRBJ1-6): EAGVTQFPSHSVIEKGQTVTLRCDPISGHDNLYWYRRVMGKEIKFLLHFVKESKQDESGMPNNRFLAERTGGTYSTLKVQPAELEDSGVYFCASSLRTGTGKNSPLHFGNGTRLTVT.

V usage is TRBV7-9 and J usage is TRBJ2-7, with D possibly TRBD1 on 5 matching bases. This CDR3 has 16 residues. V was cut by 1 base and J by 0 bases, with 13 bases left in between. Germline CDR1 reads SEHNR; CDR2 reads FQNEAQ (reference sequence). For the CDR3, the DNA is TGTGCCAGCAGCTTAGGTCAGGGTCGGAGCTCCTACGAGCAGTACTTC. Amino acids: CASSLGQGRSSYEQYF.

The chain recombines TRBV7-2 with TRBJ2-7, with TRBD2 identical over 13 bases. V shed 4 bases, J shed 0 bases, and the junction held 6 bases outside the gene matches. This CDR3 is 17 amino acids long. Per germline, CDR1 SGHTA and CDR2 FQGNSA. The CDR3 coding sequence is TGTGCCAGCAGCTACGGGACTAGCGGGGCTAGCTCCTACGAGCAGTACTTC. Amino acids: CASSYGTSGASSYEQYF.

This chain joins TRBV27 and TRBJ2-1; TRBD2 agrees at 12 bases. The CDR3 has 15 amino acids. With 3 bases clipped from V and 6 bases from J, the junction kept 3 bases outside the gene matches. Germline CDR1 and CDR2: MNHEY and SMNVEV (reference sequence). CDR3 protein: CASSLRTSGINEQFF. CDR3 sequence (DNA): TGTGCCAGCAGTTTGAGGACTAGCGGGATCAATGAGCAGTTCTTC.